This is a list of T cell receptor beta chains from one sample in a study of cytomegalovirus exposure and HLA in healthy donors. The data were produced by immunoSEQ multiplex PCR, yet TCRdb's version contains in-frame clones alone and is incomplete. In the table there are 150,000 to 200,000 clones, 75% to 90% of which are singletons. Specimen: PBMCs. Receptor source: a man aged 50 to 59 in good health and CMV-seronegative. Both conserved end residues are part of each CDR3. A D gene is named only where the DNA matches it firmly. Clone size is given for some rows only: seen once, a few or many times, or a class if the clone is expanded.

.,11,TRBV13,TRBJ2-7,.,TGTGCCAGCAGCTTATCCCACGAGCAGTACTTC,CASSLSHEQYF
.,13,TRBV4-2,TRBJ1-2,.,TGTGCCAGCAGCCAAGCCCAGGGCGATGGCTACACCTTC,CASSQAQGDGYTF
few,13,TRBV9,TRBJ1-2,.,TGTGCCAGCAGCGTAGTAACACCCGATGGCTACACCTTC,CASSVVTPDGYTF
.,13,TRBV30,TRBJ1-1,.,TGTGCCTGGAGTGCTAACAGGAACACTGAAGCTTTCTTT,CAWSANRNTEAFF
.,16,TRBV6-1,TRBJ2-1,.,TGTGCCAGCAGTGAAAGGGGGCTAGCGGGTCAAAATGAGCAGTTCTTC,CASSERGLAGQNEQFF
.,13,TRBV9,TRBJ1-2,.,TGTGCCAGCAGCGTAGAGGGGTTGGGTGGCTACACCTTC,CASSVEGLGGYTF
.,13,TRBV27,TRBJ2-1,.,TGTGCCAGCAGTTCCAGACAGTACAATGAGCAGTTCTTC,CASSSRQYNEQFF
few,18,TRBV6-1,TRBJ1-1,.,TGTGCCAGCAGTGAACGGCCCCTCTGGTATCGAGGGAACACTGAAGCTTTCTTT,CASSERPLWYRGNTEAFF
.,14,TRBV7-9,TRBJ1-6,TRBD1,TGTGCCAGCAGCGTAACAGGGGACCGGTCACCCCTCCACTTT,CASSVTGDRSPLHF
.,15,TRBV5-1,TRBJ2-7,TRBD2,TGCGCCAGCAGCTTGGCACTAGCGGGAGGCTACGAGCAGTACTTC,CASSLALAGGYEQYF
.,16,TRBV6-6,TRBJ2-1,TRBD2,TGTGCCAGCAGTTCGACGACTAGCGGGAGATCCAATGAGCAGTTCTTC,CASSSTTSGRSNEQFF
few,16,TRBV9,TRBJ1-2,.,TGTGCCAGCAGCCCTCAAGCGGGCGGGGGCGGCTATGGCTACACCTTC,CASSPQAGGGGYGYTF
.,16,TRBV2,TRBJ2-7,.,TGTGCCAGCAGTGCCAGGGACATTCCTCGCCCCGACGAGCAGTACTTC,CASSARDIPRPDEQYF
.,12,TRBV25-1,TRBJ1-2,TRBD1,TGTGCCAGCCGACCCGGGACAGGGGGCTACACCTTC,CASRPGTGGYTF
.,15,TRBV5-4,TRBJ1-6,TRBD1,TGTGCCAGCAGCTTAAACCGGGACAGAAGATCACCCCTCCACTTT,CASSLNRDRRSPLHF
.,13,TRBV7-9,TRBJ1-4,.,TGTGCCACGGCTGGGCAGAAGAATGAAAAACTGTTTTTT,CATAGQKNEKLFF
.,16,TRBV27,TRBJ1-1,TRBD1,TGTGCCAGCAGTTTAGGGACCGGGACAGGGGGCACTGAAGCTTTCTTT,CASSLGTGTGGTEAFF
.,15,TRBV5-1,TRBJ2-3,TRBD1,TGCGCCAGCAGCCAGGGACAGGGGGCAGCAGATACGCAGTATTTT,CASSQGQGAADTQYF
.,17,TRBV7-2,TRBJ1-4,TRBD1,TGTGCCAGCAGCCCCTTAGGGACAGTAACAACTAATGAAAAACTGTTTTTT,CASSPLGTVTTNEKLFF
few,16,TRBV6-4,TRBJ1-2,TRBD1,TGTGCCAGCAGTGCTTACTCCGGACAGGACCGCTATGGCTACACCTTC,CASSAYSGQDRYGYTF
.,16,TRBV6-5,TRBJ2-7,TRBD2,TGTGCCAGCAGTTACTCGATTCTAGCGGGCTCCTACGAGCAGTACTTC,CASSYSILAGSYEQYF
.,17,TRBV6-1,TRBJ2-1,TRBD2,TGTGCCAGCAGTAAAGGGACTAGCGGGACCACCTACAATGAGCAGTTCTTC,CASSKGTSGTTYNEQFF
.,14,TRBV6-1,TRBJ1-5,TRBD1,TGTGCCAGCAAGACAGGGTCGAGCAATCAGCCCCAGCATTTT,CASKTGSSNQPQHF
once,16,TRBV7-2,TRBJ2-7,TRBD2,TGTGCCAGCAGCGTCCCCGGGACTAGCGGGAGACGAGAGCAGTACTTC,CASSVPGTSGRREQYF
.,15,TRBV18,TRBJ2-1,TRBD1,TGTGCCAGCTCACCACCGGGACAGTCATTCAATGAGCAGTTCTTC,CASSPPGQSFNEQFF